The 11 T cell receptor beta chains below were found in one sample sequenced in a study of OX40 agonist ivuxolimab in advanced cancers. Profiled with immunoSEQ multiplex PCR; TCRdb holds only in-frame clones, not every one. The sample lists roughly 60,000 clones, about 88% seen once, with approximately 4% in the top ten. The sample consisted of CD4+ or CD8+ T cells sorted from blood, taken in a trial of the OX40 agonist ivuxolimab. All receptors derive from an adult with an advanced solid tumor such as melanoma, head and neck, liver or kidney cancer.

The rearrangement links TRBV6-5 to TRBJ2-7; perhaps TRBD1 as D (6 bases). Germline V gene data show CDR1 as MNHEY and CDR2 as SVGAGI. V lost 4 bases to trimming and J lost 2 bases, with 12 bases between them. The CDR3 consists of 14 residues. The CDR3 DNA reads TGTGCCAGCAGTTCCCCGGGACAAACCTACGAGCAGTACTTC. It yields the protein CASSSPGQTYEQYF.

The V gene is TRBV2, the J gene TRBJ2-7, with 9 bases lining up with TRBD1. V lost 7 bases, J lost 2 bases, and 9 bases stayed unmatched. The germline V gene has CDR1 SNHLY and CDR2 FYNNEI. The CDR3 has 15 residues. For the CDR3, the DNA is TGTGCCAGCACGGGACAGGGACCTATTGCCTACGAGCAGTACTTC. Translated: CASTGQGPIAYEQYF.

This chain's CDR3 is CASSPDRQGGEPQHF. The CDR3 DNA reads TGTGCCAGCTCACCGGACCGACAGGGGGGTGAGCCCCAGCATTTT. V usage is TRBV18 and J usage is TRBJ1-5; 9 bases map to TRBD1. CDR1 is KGHSH and CDR2 is LQKENI in the germline V gene. This CDR3 is 15 amino acids long. V was pared by 3 bases and J by 8 bases, with 8 bases of the junction left unmatched.

This chain's CDR3 is CAIRMNTEAFF. The DNA for the CDR3 is TGTGCCATCAGGATGAACACTGAAGCTTTCTTT. The J gene is TRBJ1-1, the V gene TRBV10-3; D unclear. CDR3 size: 11 residues. V was clipped by 6 bases and J by 0 bases, with 2 bases between them. The germline CDR1 and CDR2 sequences are ENHRY and SYGVKD.

The gene calls are TRBV9 and TRBJ2-1; the match to TRBD2 covers 8 bases. Trimming took 0 bases from V and 9 from J; bases not matched to a gene: 8. CDR3 size: 15 residues. Germline V gives CDR1 SGDLS, CDR2 YYNGEE. CDR3 nucleotides: TGTGCCAGCAGCGTAGGGTTCGGGGGGGTAGTTGAGCAGTTCTTC. Amino acid sequence: CASSVGFGGVVEQFF.

This clone was recorded a few times. The rearrangement uses TRBV5-6 and TRBJ1-1, with a possible D match to TRBD1 (5 bases). Trimming took 0 bases from V and 0 from J, leaving 12 bases between them. The CDR3 has 16 residues. CDR1 is SGHDT and CDR2 is YYEEEE in the germline V gene. The CDR3 spells CASSLEGQGLNTEAFF. The CDR3 DNA is TGTGCCAGCAGCTTGGAGGGGCAGGGCCTGAACACTGAAGCTTTCTTT.

This chain connects TRBV27 to TRBJ2-3; possibly TRBD2 for D (6 bases). The germline V gene has CDR1 MNHEY and CDR2 SMNVEV (reference sequence). The ends were cut back, 4 bases at V and 1 base at J, with 9 bases in the middle. CDR3 size: 14 residues. The CDR3 protein is CASSSPSGTDTQYF. The CDR3 nucleotides are TGTGCCAGCAGTTCGCCTAGCGGCACAGATACGCAGTATTTT.

The chain uses TRBV5-6 and TRBJ2-1; TRBD2 is a possible D gene (5 bases). V was pared by 2 bases and J by 0 bases, with 9 bases between. Germline V gene data show CDR1 as SGHDT and CDR2 as YYEEEE. The CDR3 runs to 15 residues. The CDR3 loop is CASSFPGSSYNEQFF. Written as DNA, the CDR3 is TGTGCCAGCAGCTTCCCGGGGAGCTCCTACAATGAGCAGTTCTTC.

V usage is TRBV19 and J usage is TRBJ1-5; unclear D gene. This CDR3 is 13 amino acids long. V lost 6 bases to trimming and J lost 0 bases, with 6 bases between them. Germline V gene lookup returns CDR1 LNHDA and CDR2 SQIVND (reference sequence). The CDR3 nucleotides read TGTGCCAGTAGCGTCCTTAGCAATCAGCCCCAGCATTTT. Residues: CASSVLSNQPQHF.

The chain links TRBV7-9 to TRBJ1-1, with 7 bases aligning to TRBD1. The ends lost 5 bases at V and 10 bases at J; junction bases unmatched: 10. This CDR3 spans 13 amino acids. Germline V lookup: CDR1 SEHNR, CDR2 FQNEAQ (reference sequence). In DNA, the CDR3 is TGTGCCAGCAGCCTACGGGACAGCAGGGGAGCTTTCTTT. Translation gives CASSLRDSRGAFF.

This sequence joins TRBV9 and TRBJ1-4, with D hard to call. The V gene lost 0 bases and the J gene lost 7 bases, with 10 bases spanning the gap. The CDR3 totals 14 residues. Germline V lookup: CDR1 SGDLS, CDR2 YYNGEE. The DNA of the CDR3 is TGTGCCAGCAGCGTAGGAGGGCAAAGTGAAAAACTGTTTTTT. This translates into CASSVGGQSEKLFF.